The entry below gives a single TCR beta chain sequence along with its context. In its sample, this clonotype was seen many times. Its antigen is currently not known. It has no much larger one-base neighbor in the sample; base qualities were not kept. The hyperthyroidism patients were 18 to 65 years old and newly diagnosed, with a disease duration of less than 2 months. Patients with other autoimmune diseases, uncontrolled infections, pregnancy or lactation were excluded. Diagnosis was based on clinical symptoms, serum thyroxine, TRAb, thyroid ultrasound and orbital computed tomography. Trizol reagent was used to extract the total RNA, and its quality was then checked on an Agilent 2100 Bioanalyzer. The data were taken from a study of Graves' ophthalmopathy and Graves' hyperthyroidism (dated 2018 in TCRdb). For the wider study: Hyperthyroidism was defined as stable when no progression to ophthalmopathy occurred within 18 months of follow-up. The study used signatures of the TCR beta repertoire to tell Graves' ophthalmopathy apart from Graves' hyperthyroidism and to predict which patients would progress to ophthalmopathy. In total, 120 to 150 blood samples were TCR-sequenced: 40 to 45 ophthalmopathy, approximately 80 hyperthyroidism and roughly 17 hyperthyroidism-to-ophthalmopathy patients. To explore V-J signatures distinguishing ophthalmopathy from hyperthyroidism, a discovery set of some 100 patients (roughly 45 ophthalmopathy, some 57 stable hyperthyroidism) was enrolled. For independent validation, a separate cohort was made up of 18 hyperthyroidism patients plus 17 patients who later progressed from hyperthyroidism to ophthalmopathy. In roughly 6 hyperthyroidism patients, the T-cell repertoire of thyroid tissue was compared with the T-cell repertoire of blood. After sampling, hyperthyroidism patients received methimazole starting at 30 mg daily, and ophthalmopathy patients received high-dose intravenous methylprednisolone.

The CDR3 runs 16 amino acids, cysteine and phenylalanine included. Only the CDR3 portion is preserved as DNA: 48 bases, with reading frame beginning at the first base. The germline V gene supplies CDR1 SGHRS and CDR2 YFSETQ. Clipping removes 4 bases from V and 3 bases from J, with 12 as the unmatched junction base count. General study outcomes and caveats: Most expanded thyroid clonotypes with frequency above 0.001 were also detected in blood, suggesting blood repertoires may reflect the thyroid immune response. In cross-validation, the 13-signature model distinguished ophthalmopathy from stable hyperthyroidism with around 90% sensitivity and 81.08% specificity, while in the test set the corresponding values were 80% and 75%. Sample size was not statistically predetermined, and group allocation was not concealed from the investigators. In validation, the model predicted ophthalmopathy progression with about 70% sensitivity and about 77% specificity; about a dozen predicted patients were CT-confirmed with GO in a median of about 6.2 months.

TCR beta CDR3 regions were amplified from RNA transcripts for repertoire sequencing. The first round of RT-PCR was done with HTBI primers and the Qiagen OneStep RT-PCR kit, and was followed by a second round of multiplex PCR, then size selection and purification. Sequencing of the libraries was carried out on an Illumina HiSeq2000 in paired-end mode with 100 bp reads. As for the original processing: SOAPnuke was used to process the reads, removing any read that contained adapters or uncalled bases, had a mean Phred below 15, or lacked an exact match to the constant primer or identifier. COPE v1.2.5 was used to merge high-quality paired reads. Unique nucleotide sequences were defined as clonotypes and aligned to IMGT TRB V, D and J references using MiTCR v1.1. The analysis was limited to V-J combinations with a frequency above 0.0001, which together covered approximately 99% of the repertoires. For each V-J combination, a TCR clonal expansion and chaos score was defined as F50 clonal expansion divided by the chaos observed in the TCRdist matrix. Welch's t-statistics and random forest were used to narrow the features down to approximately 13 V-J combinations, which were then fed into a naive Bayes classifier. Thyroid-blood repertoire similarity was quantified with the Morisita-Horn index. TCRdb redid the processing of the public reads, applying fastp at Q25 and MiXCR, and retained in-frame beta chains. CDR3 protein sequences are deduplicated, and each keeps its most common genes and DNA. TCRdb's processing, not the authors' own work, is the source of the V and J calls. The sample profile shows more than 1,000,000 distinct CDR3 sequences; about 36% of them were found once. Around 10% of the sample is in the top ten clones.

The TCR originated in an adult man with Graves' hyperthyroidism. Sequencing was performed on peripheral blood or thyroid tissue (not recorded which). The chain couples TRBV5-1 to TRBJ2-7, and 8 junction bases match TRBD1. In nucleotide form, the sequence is TGCGCCAGCAGCCTACCTTCGTCCGGACAGGGCTACGAGCAGTACTTC. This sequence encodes CASSLPSSGQGYEQYF.